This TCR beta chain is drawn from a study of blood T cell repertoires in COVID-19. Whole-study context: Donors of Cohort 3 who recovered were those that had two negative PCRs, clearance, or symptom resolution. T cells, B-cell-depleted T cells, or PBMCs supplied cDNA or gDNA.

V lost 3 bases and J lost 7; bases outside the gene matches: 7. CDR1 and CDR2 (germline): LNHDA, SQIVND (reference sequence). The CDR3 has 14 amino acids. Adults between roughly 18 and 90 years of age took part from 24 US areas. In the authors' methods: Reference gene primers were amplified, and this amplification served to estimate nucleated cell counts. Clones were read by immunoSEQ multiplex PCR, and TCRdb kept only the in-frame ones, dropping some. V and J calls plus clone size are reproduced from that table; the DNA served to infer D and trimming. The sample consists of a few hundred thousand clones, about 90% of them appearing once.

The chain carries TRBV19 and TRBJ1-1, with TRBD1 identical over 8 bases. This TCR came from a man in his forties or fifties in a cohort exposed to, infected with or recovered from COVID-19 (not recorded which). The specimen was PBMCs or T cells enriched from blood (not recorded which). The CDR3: CASSIGQGRNEAFF. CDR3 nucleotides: TGTGCCAGTAGTATCGGACAGGGACGGAATGAAGCTTTCTTT. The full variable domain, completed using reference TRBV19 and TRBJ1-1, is DGGITQSPKYLFRKEGQNVTLSCEQNLNHDAMYWYRQDPGQGLRLIYYSQIVNDFQKGDIAEGYSVSREKKESFPLTVTSAQKNPTAFYLCASSIGQGRNEAFFGQGTRLTVV.